This TCR beta chain was sequenced in a study of CD4 T cells in relation to SARS-CoV-2 and coronaviruses. Overall study context: The HLA restriction of the shared crossreactive spike epitopes was mapped. Whole-study results and caveats: Each donor contributed either pre-pandemic or post-infection samples, not both. The assay detects memory recall responses, not culture-primed primary responses.

V lost 0 bases and J lost 1, with 10 bases in between. The germline V gene encodes CDR1 SGDLS and CDR2 YYNGEE. There are 15 residues in the CDR3. Before the COVID-19 pandemic, during about 2010-2018, CD4+ T cells were taken from unexposed donors. Using immunoSEQ multiplex PCR, the repertoire was profiled, and TCRdb retains in-frame clones only, with some absent. In the table there are 55,000 to 70,000 clones, 93% of which are singletons. A remark on this clone: Its antigen is currently unknown.

Sequenced sample: naive CD4+ T cells from PBMCs. Documented subset: naive CD4+ T cells isolated by negative enrichment. The receptor was derived from a human donor in good health. The chain has TRBV9 and TRBJ1-2; no reliable D call. This CDR3 is CASSVGHSLNYGYTF. In DNA form, the CDR3 reads TGTGCCAGCAGCGTAGGTCACAGCCTTAACTATGGCTACACCTTC.